This T cell receptor beta chain stems from a study of type 1 regulatory T cells. The wider study: T-allo10 is a Tr1-enriched, alloantigen-specific CD4 T cell product made in vitro.

Germline CDR1 and CDR2: LNHDA and SQIVND (reference sequence). The CDR3 spans 14 residues. V gave up 10 bases and J gave up 0 bases, with 13 bases separating them. MiXCR, run by TCRdb on the reads, gives a single entry per CDR3 protein. The top ten hold 2% to 2.5% of the sample, which has 80,000 to 100,000 distinct CDR3 sequences, roughly 30% seen once. The V gene is TRBV19, the J gene TRBJ1-5, with a weak D call TRBD1 (6 bases). The sequence was obtained from a human donor in good health. Input material: CD4+ T cells, either the whole sample or a sorted fraction (not recorded which). The CDR3 reads CATVDRNSNQPQHF. Here the CDR3 DNA reads TGTGCCACAGTTGACAGGAATAGCAATCAGCCCCAGCATTTT.